This T cell receptor beta chain was profiled in a study of OX40 agonist ivuxolimab in advanced cancers. At the level of the study: Previous treatment with anti-PD-1, anti-PD-L1 or anti-CTLA-4 therapy was allowed; approximately 40% had received some. General observations from the study: At doses 0.1 to 3.0 mg/kg, CD4+ and CD8+ clones expanded. Averaged across samples, CD8+ T cells carried more expanded clones than CD4+ did.

Data came from immunoSEQ multiplex PCR; TCRdb stores just in-frame clones and leaves some out. The table includes fewer than 70,000 clones, approximately 90% detected once. As to this clone: Its antigen remains unknown.

The specimen was CD4+ or CD8+ T cells sorted from blood, collected in a trial of the OX40 agonist ivuxolimab. This sequence originates from an adult with an advanced solid tumor such as melanoma, head and neck, liver or kidney cancer.

As DNA, the CDR3 is TGTGCCAGCTCACCACCGGCAGGGACCGGGGAGCTGTTTTTT. Protein sequence: CASSPPAGTGELFF. The chain uses TRBV18 and TRBJ2-2; D possibly corresponds to TRBD1 (5 bases). Germline-derived CDR1 and CDR2 are KGHSH and LQKENI. CDR3 length: 14 amino acids. Trimming shortened V by 0 bases and J by 5 bases, and 7 bases separated the two germline ends.